The 23 T cell receptor beta chains presented below share a single source sample, sequenced in a study of molecular identifiers for immune sequencing clone quantification (dated by TCRdb to 2017 to 2018). Libraries were made using PCR. The listed sequencing device is Illumina HiSeq 4000. TCRdb ran its own pipeline on the public reads, namely fastp trimming at Q25 and MiXCR clone calling, and kept in-frame beta chains. Entries are consolidated by CDR3 protein sequence, retaining the most common genes and DNA. Present in this sample are 88,000 or so distinct CDR3 sequences, roughly a fifth of which were seen just once. The ten largest clones capture 0.8% to 1.2% of the sample. Sequencing used naive CD8+ T cells from blood, with Jurkat cell RNA spiked in. The cell subset or site label, as the study defines it: FACS-sorted CD8+CD4-CCR7+CD45RA+ naive T cells. The source of these receptors is a human donor in good health. Some libraries in this study had Jurkat cell RNA spiked in.

This clonotype was counted ten times or more. This chain links TRBV6-2 or TRBV6-3 with TRBJ2-7; the D gene is possibly TRBD1 (5 bases). The CDR3 extends over 14 amino acids. V was trimmed by 7 bases and J by 3 bases, leaving 16 bases between them. The germline V gene encodes CDR1 MNHEY and CDR2 SVGEGT. The CDR3 loop reads CASTPARDDYEQYF. The CDR3 coding sequence is TGTGCCAGCACCCCGGCCAGGGATGACTACGAGCAGTACTTC.

V is TRBV3-1 and J is TRBJ2-7; TRBD1 agrees at 11 bases. The length of the CDR3 is 14 residues. Germline V CDR1 and CDR2: LGHDT, YNNKEL (reference sequence). V shed 3 bases, J shed 3 bases, and the junction held 1 base outside the gene matches. This chain's CDR3 is CASSQGQGDYEQYF. For the CDR3, the DNA is TGTGCCAGCAGCCAGGGACAGGGGGACTACGAGCAGTACTTC.

For this clonotype: A clone one base away is much larger, so this may be a read error. This sequence joins TRBV27 and TRBJ2-6; no clear D. This CDR3 has 16 amino acids. Germline CDR1 MNHEY, CDR2 SMNVEV (reference sequence). V was cut by 8 bases and J by 0 bases, with 14 bases left in between. This CDR3 is CASGPTRVSGANVLTF. As DNA, the CDR3 is TGTGCCAGCGGCCCCACCCGGGTCTCTGGGGCCAACGTCCTGACTTTC.

This clonotype was seen many times. The chain has TRBV4-3 and TRBJ2-3, with unresolved D. Germline V gene sequence: CDR1 LGHNA, CDR2 YSLEER. V lost 0 bases and J 6 bases, leaving 7 bases between the germline ends. The length of the CDR3 is 13 residues. DNA for the CDR3: TGCGCCAGCAGCCAAGATATAGGCGATACGCAGTATTTT. Its protein is CASSQDIGDTQYF.

Regarding this clonotype: A much larger clone sits a single nucleotide away, making a read error possible. Since the CDR3 does not end with the conserved phenylalanine or tryptophan, this likely comes from a read error. This rearrangement joins TRBV4-3 to TRBJ1-1; possible D gene TRBD1, 6 bases. Trimming shortened V by 0 bases and J by 0 bases, and 8 bases separated the two germline ends. The CDR3 totals 15 residues. Germline CDR1 LGHNA, CDR2 YSLEER. CDR3 residues: CASSQETGLNTEAFL. The CDR3 DNA follows: TGCGCCAGCAGCCAAGAAACAGGGTTGAACACTGAAGCTTTCCTT.

For this clonotype: One base away lies a much larger clone, so this may be a sequencing read error. This chain links TRBV5-6 with TRBJ2-7; D possibly corresponds to TRBD2 (6 bases). This CDR3 comprises 17 residues. Per germline, CDR1 SGHDT and CDR2 YYEEEE. The germline V and J ends were trimmed by 2 bases and 4 bases, with 22 bases remaining between them. CDR3 DNA sequence: TGTGCCAGCAGCTTATACCCCGGGAGTGGACTTGGGTACGAGCAGTACTTC. The encoded protein is CASSLYPGSGLGYEQYF.

This clonotype has just a few counts. This may come from a read error, since a much larger clone is one base off. This sequence joins TRBV29-1 and TRBJ2-3; D unresolved. Matching the DNA end better, TRBJ1-5 makes the J call doubtful. Germline CDR1 SQVTM, CDR2 ANQGSEA. CDR3 length: 14 amino acids. CDR3 DNA: TGCAGCGTCGGAACGGAGCTTCTCACAGATACGCAGCATTTT. Protein: CSVGTELLTDTQHF.

Points on this clonotype: A much larger clone differs from this one at a single base, so this may be a read error. V and J are TRBV7-6 and TRBJ2-7; TRBD1 might be the D (6 bases). This CDR3 is 14 amino acids long. CDR1 and CDR2 from the germline V gene are SGHVS and FNYEAQ. V was shortened by 5 bases and J by 5 bases, with 16 bases between the two germline ends. The DNA for the CDR3 is TGTGCCAGCAGCGGCGTGACAGGCCCCCACGAGCAGTACTTC. Protein product: CASSGVTGPHEQYF.

This clonotype was picked up many times. The V call is TRBV18, the J call TRBJ1-1; TRBD1 might be the D (5 bases). V shed 5 bases and J shed 7 bases, with 11 bases lying between them. CDR3 length equals 12 residues. Germline CDR1 is KGHSH and CDR2 is LQKENI. The CDR3 reads CASSSTGDEAFF. The CDR3 DNA is TGTGCCAGCTCAAGTACAGGAGATGAAGCTTTCTTT. Looking up the rest from reference TRBV18 and TRBJ1-1 gives the full variable domain: NAGVMQNPRHLVRRRGQEARLRCSPMKGHSHVYWYRQLPEEGLKFMVYLQKENIIDESGMPKERFSAEFPKEGPSILRIQQVVRGDSAAYFCASSSTGDEAFFGQGTRLTVV.

The sample holds many counts of this clonotype. V is TRBV5-4 and J is TRBJ1-2; 7 positions agree with TRBD1. In germline, CDR1 is SGHNT, CDR2 YYREEE (reference sequence). After removal of 1 base from V and 1 base from J, the junction contained 7 bases not matched to a gene. This CDR3 contains 16 residues. The CDR3 sequence is CASSLPKDRFNYGYTF. CDR3 bases: TGTGCCAGCAGCTTGCCAAAGGACAGGTTTAACTATGGCTACACCTTC.

This clonotype was found many times. The chain is built from TRBV7-8 and TRBJ2-3; 9 positions match TRBD2. CDR1 and CDR2 (germline): SGHVS, FQNEAQ. This CDR3 contains 17 residues. The ends lost 2 bases at V and 10 bases at J; junction bases unmatched: 16. CDR3 nucleotides: TGTGCCAGCAGCTTATCATCGGGACTAGCAGGTAGCGGTGCGCAGTATTTT. As protein: CASSLSSGLAGSGAQYF.

This clonotype showed up many times. The J gene is TRBJ1-5, the V gene TRBV6-1; D ambiguous. Trimming removed 7 bases at V and 1 base at J, with 17 bases between. Germline lookup yields CDR1 MNHNS and CDR2 SASEGT. The CDR3 is 16 amino acids. The CDR3 DNA reads as TGTGCCAGCACCGACGAGGAGACTTGGAGCAATCAGCCCCAGCATTTT. It translates to CASTDEETWSNQPQHF.

About this clonotype: A much larger clone differs from this one at a single base, so this may be a read error. The V call is TRBV4-3, the J call TRBJ2-7; 9 bases align to TRBD2. CDR3 length: 14 amino acids. Unmatched junction bases numbered 4, after V lost 5 bases and J lost 2 bases. Germline CDR1 and CDR2: LGHNA and YSLEER. The chain's CDR3 is CASSATSGPYEQYF. In DNA form, the CDR3 reads TGCGCCAGCAGCGCGACTAGCGGCCCCTACGAGCAGTACTTC.

Of note for this clonotype: A much more abundant neighbour one base away suggests this may be a read error. J is TRBJ1-4 and V is TRBV10-3, with D unclear. Germline V CDR1 and CDR2: ENHRY, SYGVKD. The CDR3 has 15 amino acids. CDR3 protein: CAISESRQTNEKPFF. CDR3 DNA: TGTGCCATCAGTGAGTCGCGTCAGACGAATGAAAAACCGTTTTTT.

Comment on this clonotype: This sequence may be a read error, since a much larger clone differs from it by one base. The genes are TRBV5-3 and TRBJ2-7; maybe TRBD1 (5 bases). TRBV5-3 qualifies as an ORF whose function is uncertain. CDR3 length equals 17 residues. Trimming removed 10 bases at V and 4 bases at J, with 30 bases between. The CDR3 nucleotides read TGTGCCGGCAGCTTTGGGCCCGATGGGGCGGCAGGGTACGAGCAGTACTTC. Amino acids: CAGSFGPDGAAGYEQYF.

In regard to this clonotype: At one boundary the junction diverges from the germline segment, which might be a read error. The chain has TRBV7-7 and TRBJ1-1, with TRBD1 as a possible D gene (5 bases). From germline, CDR1 is SSHAT and CDR2 FNYEAQ (reference sequence). The CDR3 consists of 15 residues. CDR3 sequence (DNA): TGTGCTAGCAGCCCGATGGGGGTTCTGAACACTGAAGCTTTCTTT. Translated, it gives CASSPMGVLNTEAFF.

The table lists this clonotype with many counts. This rearrangement joins TRBV7-6 to TRBJ1-1; D is perhaps TRBD1 (5 bases). The CDR3 is 15 amino acids. Germline CDR1 is SGHVS and CDR2 is FNYEAQ. The germline V and J ends were trimmed by 5 bases and 4 bases, with 17 bases remaining between them. The CDR3 DNA sequence: TGTGCCAGCAGCAAGCTCTCAGGGTGGGTCACTGAAGCTTTCTTT. Protein sequence: CASSKLSGWVTEAFF.

This clonotype came up many times. V usage is TRBV3-1 and J usage is TRBJ1-4; no clear D gene. Germline V gives CDR1 LGHDT, CDR2 YNNKEL (reference sequence). The CDR3 is 15 residues long. V lost 0 bases and J 4 bases, leaving 9 bases between the germline ends. The DNA for the CDR3 is TGTGCCAGCAGCCAAGATAGCGGGAATAATGAAAAACTGTTTTTT. Residues: CASSQDSGNNEKLFF.

At least ten counts were recorded for this clonotype. The J gene is TRBJ2-3, the V gene TRBV24-1; no firm D call. V was trimmed by 8 bases and J by 4 bases, leaving 15 bases between them. The CDR3 covers 14 residues. Germline V lookup: CDR1 KGHDR, CDR2 SFDVKD. The DNA for the CDR3 is TGTGCCACCACCGGAGATGGACCGGCAGATACGCAGTATTTT. This codes for CATTGDGPADTQYF.

Ten or more counts support this clonotype. V gene TRBV5-4 combines with J gene TRBJ2-1, with TRBD2 identical over 9 bases. V was pared by 2 bases and J by 2 bases, with 2 bases of the junction left unmatched. Germline CDR1 reads SGHNT; CDR2 reads YYREEE (reference sequence). This CDR3 region has 15 residues. CDR3 DNA: TGTGCCAGCAGCTTAAGCGGGGGGACCTACAATGAGCAGTTCTTC. Its protein is CASSLSGGTYNEQFF.

The chain is built from TRBV19 and TRBJ2-3; D gene ambiguous. Germline CDR1 LNHDA, CDR2 SQIVND (reference sequence). The CDR3 spans 13 residues. The V end was cut by 3 bases, the J end by 3 bases, with 7 bases between. DNA of the CDR3: TGTGCCAGTAGTATTCGAGATACAGATACGCAGTATTTT. Its translation: CASSIRDTDTQYF.

This clonotype has at least ten counts. This chain connects TRBV27 to TRBJ2-7; 12 bases agree with TRBD1. The CDR3 extends over 14 amino acids. Trimming removed 7 bases from V and 7 bases from J; junction bases left unmatched: 8. The germline CDR1 and CDR2 sequences are MNHEY and SMNVEV (reference sequence). The CDR3 protein is CASKSGQGAREQYF. The CDR3, as DNA: TGTGCCAGCAAATCGGGACAGGGGGCGAGAGAGCAGTACTTC.

This clonotype was seen more than once but under ten times. The V gene is TRBV27, the J gene TRBJ2-3; D unresolved. The ends were cut back, 10 bases at V and 0 bases at J, with 5 bases in the middle. The germline V gene encodes CDR1 MNHEY and CDR2 SMNVEV (reference sequence). The CDR3 runs to 11 residues. CDR3 bases: TGTGCCACCACTAGCACAGATACGCAGTATTTT. Its translation is CATTSTDTQYF.